This passage covers 6 T cell receptor beta chains from one sample sequenced in a study of OX40 agonist ivuxolimab in advanced cancers. The repertoire was sequenced with immunoSEQ multiplex PCR; TCRdb's copy has only in-frame clones and lacks some. The sample shows tens of thousands of clones, roughly 94% of them seen only once. The material sequenced was CD4+ or CD8+ T cells sorted from blood, taken in a trial of the OX40 agonist ivuxolimab. Receptors were obtained from an adult with an advanced solid tumor such as melanoma, head and neck, liver or kidney cancer.

The chain employs TRBV10-3 and TRBJ2-1; 12 nucleotides align to TRBD2. This CDR3 spans 15 amino acids. With 11 bases clipped from V and 4 bases from J, the junction kept 9 bases outside the gene matches. The germline V gene has CDR1 ENHRY and CDR2 SYGVKD. CDR3 sequence (DNA): TGTGCCGCCAGGGCTAGCGGGGGGGCATACAATGAGCAGTTCTTC. Translation gives CAARASGGAYNEQFF.

The gene calls are TRBV11-2 and TRBJ1-2; no clear D. The V and J ends lost 4 bases and 4 bases respectively, with 16 bases between them. The CDR3 is 15 residues long. CDR1 SGHAT and CDR2 FQNNGV come from the germline V gene. The chain's CDR3 is CASSSGPPLPYGYTF. For the CDR3, the DNA is TGTGCCAGCAGCTCCGGGCCCCCCTTGCCCTATGGCTACACCTTC.

The chain uses TRBV18 and TRBJ1-1, with D uncertain. Trimming pared 3 bases from V and 7 bases from J, leaving 15 bases between. From germline, CDR1 is KGHSH and CDR2 LQKENI. The CDR3 has 14 amino acids. CDR3 protein: CASSPRDGFFEAFF. The CDR3 DNA follows: TGTGCCAGCTCACCCCGAGACGGGTTCTTTGAAGCTTTCTTT. Together with reference TRBV18 and TRBJ1-1, the CDR3 gives the full variable domain: NAGVMQNPRHLVRRRGQEARLRCSPMKGHSHVYWYRQLPEEGLKFMVYLQKENIIDESGMPKERFSAEFPKEGPSILRIQQVVRGDSAAYFCASSPRDGFFEAFFGQGTRLTVV.

This clone was observed a single time. The chain links TRBV6-1 to TRBJ1-2, with a weak D call TRBD1 (6 bases). Trimming removed 1 base from V and 1 base from J, with 13 bases in between. Germline assignment: CDR1 MNHNS and CDR2 SASEGT. This CDR3 is built from 16 residues. The CDR3 region has the DNA TGTGCCAGCAGTGAAGAAATCAGGGGATATAACTATGGCTACACCTTC. Amino acid sequence: CASSEEIRGYNYGYTF.

The V call is TRBV6-1, the J call TRBJ2-5, with 11 positions matching TRBD2. CDR1 is MNHNS, CDR2 SASEGT, per germline. This CDR3 comprises 14 residues. J gave up 3 bases and V 6 bases, and 3 bases lay outside the gene matches. The CDR3 DNA sequence: TGTGCCAGCAGCACTAGCGGGGGTGAAGAGACCCAGTACTTC. Translating it yields CASSTSGGEETQYF.

This clone was seen only once. V gene TRBV19 combines with J gene TRBJ2-5, with 11 bases identical to TRBD2. Germline CDR1 is LNHDA and CDR2 is SQIVND (reference sequence). This CDR3 has 15 residues. V lost 3 bases to trimming and J lost 1 base; unmatched junction nucleotides: 1. CDR3: CASSILAGGQETQYF. CDR3 sequence (DNA): TGTGCCAGTAGTATCCTAGCGGGGGGCCAAGAGACCCAGTACTTC.